This T cell receptor beta chain was recorded in a study of beta chain features in type 1 diabetes. The whole isolated RNA underwent reverse transcription, so sequencing captured expressed TCRB transcripts. Clones were sequenced by immunoSEQ multiplex PCR, and TCRdb holds only the in-frame ones, with some missing. The repertoire has under 300,000 clones, 16% of them found once; the top ten carry 0.065% to 0.095%. Findings of the study overall: In every one of the four CD4+ subsets, TCRB CDR3s were moderately but significantly shorter in Type 1 diabetes patients.

With respect to this clone: Its antigen is undetermined.

The V and J ends lost 4 bases and 5 bases respectively, with 18 bases between them. The CDR3 contains 16 residues. Germline values: CDR1 SGHAT, CDR2 FQNNGV. This sequence was found in a man between 25 and 39 years old with type 1 diabetes. Sequencing input: naive CD4+ T cells from blood. The rearrangement joins TRBV11-2 to TRBJ2-1; the D gene is possibly TRBD2 (5 bases). The CDR3 region is CASSSFRGRINNEQFF. CDR3 nucleotides: TGTGCCAGCAGCTCCTTCCGGGGTAGGATTAACAATGAGCAGTTCTTC.